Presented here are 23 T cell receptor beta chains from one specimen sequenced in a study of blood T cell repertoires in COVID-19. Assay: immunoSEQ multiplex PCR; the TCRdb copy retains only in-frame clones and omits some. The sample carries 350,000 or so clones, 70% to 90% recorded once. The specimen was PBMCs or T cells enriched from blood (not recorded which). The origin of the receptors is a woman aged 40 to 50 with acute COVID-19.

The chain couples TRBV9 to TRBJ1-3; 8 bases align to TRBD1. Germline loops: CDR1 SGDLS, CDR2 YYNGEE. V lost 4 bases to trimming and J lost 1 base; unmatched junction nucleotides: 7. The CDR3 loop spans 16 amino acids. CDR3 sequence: CASSLSRGLSGNTIYF. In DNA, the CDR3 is TGTGCCAGCAGCTTGTCCAGGGGGCTATCTGGAAACACCATATATTTT.

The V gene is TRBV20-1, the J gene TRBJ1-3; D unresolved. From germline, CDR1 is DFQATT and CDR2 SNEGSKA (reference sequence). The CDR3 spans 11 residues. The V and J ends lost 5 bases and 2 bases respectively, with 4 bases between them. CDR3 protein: CSASAGNTIYF. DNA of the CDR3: TGCAGTGCTTCGGCTGGAAACACCATATATTTT.

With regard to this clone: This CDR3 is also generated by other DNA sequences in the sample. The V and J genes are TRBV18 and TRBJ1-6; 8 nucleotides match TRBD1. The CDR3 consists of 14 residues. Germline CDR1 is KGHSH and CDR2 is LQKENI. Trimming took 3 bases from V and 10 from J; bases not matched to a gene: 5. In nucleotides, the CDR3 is TGTGCCAGCTCACCGGACAGGGTGAGGTCACCCCTCCACTTT. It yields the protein CASSPDRVRSPLHF.

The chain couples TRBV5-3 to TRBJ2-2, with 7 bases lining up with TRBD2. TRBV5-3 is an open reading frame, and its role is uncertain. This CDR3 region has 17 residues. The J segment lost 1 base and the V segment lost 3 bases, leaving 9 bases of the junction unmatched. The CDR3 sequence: CARSSYPRGGNTGELFF. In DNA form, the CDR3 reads TGTGCCAGAAGCTCCTATCCACGCGGGGGGAACACCGGGGAGCTGTTTTTT.

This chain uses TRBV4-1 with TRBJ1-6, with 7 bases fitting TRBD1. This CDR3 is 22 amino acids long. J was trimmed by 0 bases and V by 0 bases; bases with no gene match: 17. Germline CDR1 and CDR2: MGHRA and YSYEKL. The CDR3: CASSQDLIPNRGVGSYNSPLHF. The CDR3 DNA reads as TGCGCCAGCAGCCAAGATCTGATCCCCAACAGGGGTGTAGGCTCCTATAATTCACCCCTCCACTTT.

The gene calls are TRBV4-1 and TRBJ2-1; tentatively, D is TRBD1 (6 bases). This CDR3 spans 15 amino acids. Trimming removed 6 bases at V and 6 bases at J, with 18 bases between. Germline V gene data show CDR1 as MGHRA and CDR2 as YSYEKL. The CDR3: CASRLLPLGGNEQFF. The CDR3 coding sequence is TGCGCCAGCAGACTCTTACCCCTAGGGGGCAATGAGCAGTTCTTC.

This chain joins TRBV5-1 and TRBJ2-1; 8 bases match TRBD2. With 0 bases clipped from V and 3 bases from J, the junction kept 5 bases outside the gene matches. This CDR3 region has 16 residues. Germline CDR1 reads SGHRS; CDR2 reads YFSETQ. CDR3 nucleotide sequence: TGCGCCAGCAGCTTGGTTTCGGGAGGGAGCTACAATGAGCAGTTCTTC. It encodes CASSLVSGGSYNEQFF.

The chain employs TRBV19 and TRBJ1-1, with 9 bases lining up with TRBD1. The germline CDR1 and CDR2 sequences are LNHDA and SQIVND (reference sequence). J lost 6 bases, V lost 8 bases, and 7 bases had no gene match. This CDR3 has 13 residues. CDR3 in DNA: TGTGCCAGTTCGGGGACAGGGTTCTCTGAAGCTTTCTTT. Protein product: CASSGTGFSEAFF.

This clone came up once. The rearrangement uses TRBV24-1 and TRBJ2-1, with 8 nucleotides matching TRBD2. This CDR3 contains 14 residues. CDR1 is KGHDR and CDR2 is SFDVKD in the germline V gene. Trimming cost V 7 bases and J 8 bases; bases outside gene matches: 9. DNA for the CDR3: TGTGCCACCAGGCCGGGAGGGGTCCGGGATGAGCAGTTCTTC. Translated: CATRPGGVRDEQFF.

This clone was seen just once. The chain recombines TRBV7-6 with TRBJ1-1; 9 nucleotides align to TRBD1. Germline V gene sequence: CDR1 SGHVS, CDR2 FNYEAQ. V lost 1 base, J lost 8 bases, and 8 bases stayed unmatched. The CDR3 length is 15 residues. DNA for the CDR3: TGTGCCAGCAGCTTAGAGGGGACAGGGCTAGCCGAAGCTTTCTTT. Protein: CASSLEGTGLAEAFF.

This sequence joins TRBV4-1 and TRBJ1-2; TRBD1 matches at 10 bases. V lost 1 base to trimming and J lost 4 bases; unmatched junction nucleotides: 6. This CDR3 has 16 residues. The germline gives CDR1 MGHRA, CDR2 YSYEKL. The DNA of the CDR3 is TGCGCCAGCAGCCAAGGTTTTGGGACAGGGGTCTATGGCTACACCTTC. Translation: CASSQGFGTGVYGYTF.

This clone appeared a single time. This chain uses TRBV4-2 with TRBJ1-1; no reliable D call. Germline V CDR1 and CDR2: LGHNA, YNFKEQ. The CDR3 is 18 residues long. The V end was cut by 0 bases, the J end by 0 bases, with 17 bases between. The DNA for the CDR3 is TGTGCCAGCAGCCAAGATGGGGTGAGGGTCCGTGTGAACACTGAAGCTTTCTTT. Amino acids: CASSQDGVRVRVNTEAFF.

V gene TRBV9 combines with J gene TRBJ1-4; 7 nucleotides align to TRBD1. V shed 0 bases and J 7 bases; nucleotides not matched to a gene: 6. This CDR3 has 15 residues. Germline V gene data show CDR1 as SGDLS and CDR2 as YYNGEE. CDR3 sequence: CASSVETGTAEKLFF. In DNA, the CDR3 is TGTGCCAGCAGCGTAGAGACCGGGACAGCTGAAAAACTGTTTTTT.

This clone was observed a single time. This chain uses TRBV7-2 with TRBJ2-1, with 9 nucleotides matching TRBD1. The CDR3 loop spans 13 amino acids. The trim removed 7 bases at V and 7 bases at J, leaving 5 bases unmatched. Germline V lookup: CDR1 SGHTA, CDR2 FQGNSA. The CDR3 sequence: CASKQGALNEQFF. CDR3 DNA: TGTGCCAGCAAACAGGGGGCATTGAATGAGCAGTTCTTC.

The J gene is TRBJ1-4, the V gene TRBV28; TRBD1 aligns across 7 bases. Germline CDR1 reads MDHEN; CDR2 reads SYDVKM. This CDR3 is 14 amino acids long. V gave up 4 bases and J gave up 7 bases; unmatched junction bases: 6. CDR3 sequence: CASSSQGIREKLFF. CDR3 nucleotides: TGTGCCAGCAGTTCACAGGGGATCCGTGAAAAACTGTTTTTT.

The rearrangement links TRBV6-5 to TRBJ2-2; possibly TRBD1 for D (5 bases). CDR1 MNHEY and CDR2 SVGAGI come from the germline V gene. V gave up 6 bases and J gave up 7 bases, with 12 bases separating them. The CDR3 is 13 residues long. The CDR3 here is CASSLRVGGELFF. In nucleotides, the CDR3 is TGTGCCAGCAGCCTCAGGGTTGGCGGGGAGCTGTTTTTT.

The DNA for the CDR3 is TGTGCCACCAGCAGAAAAGAGGGGGATGAGAGTCCCCAGCATTTT. Translated, it gives CATSRKEGDESPQHF. The chain joins TRBV15 to TRBJ1-5; a weak D match, TRBD1 (6 bases). CDR1 and CDR2 (germline): LNHNV, YYDKDF (reference sequence). CDR3 size: 15 residues. Trimming removed 2 bases at V and 10 bases at J, with 18 bases between.

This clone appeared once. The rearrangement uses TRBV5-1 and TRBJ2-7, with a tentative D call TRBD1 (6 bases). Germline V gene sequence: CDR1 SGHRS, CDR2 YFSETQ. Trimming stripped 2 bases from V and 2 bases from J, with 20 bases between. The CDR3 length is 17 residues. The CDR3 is CASSFRSGTGKTYEQYF. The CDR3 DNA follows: TGCGCCAGCAGCTTCCGATCGGGTACAGGGAAAACCTACGAGCAGTACTTC.

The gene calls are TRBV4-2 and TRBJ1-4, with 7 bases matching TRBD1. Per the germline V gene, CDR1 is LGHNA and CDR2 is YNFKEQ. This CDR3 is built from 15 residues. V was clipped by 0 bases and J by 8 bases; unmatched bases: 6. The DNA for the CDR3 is TGTGCCAGCAGCCAAGAGTCAGGACAGGTCGAAAAACTGTTTTTT. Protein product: CASSQESGQVEKLFF.

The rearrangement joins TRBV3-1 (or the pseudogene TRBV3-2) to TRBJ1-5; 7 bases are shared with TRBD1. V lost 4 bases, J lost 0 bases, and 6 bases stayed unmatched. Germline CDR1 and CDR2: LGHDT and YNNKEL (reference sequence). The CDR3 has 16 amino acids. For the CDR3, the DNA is TGTGCCAGCAGCCTTGGAGGGACAGTTAGCAATCAGCCCCAGCATTTT. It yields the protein CASSLGGTVSNQPQHF.

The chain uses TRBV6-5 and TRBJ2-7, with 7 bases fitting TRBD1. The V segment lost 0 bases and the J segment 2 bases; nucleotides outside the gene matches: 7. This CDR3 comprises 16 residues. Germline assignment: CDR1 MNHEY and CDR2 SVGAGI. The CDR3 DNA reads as TGTGCCAGCAGTTACTCAGACAGGGTGGTAACCTACGAGCAGTACTTC. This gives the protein CASSYSDRVVTYEQYF.

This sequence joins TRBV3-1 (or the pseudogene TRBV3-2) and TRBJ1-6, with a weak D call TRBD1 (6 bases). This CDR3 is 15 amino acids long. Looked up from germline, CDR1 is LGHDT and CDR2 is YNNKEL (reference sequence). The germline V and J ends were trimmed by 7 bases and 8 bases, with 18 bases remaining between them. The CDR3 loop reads CASKTGGYIDSPLHF. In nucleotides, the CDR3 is TGTGCCAGCAAGACAGGAGGTTATATTGATTCACCCCTCCACTTT.

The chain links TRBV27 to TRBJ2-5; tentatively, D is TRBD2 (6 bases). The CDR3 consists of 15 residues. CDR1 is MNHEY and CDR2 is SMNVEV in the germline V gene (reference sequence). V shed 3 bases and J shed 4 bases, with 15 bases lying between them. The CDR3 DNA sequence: TGTGCCAGCAGTTTGGACCGGAGGGTGCTAGAGACCCAGTACTTC. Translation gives CASSLDRRVLETQYF.